This TCR beta chain was sequenced during a study of blood T cell repertoires in COVID-19. Background on the study: Nucleic acid was either cDNA or gDNA, and it came from T cells, B-cell-depleted T cells, or PBMCs.

The V end was cut by 4 bases, the J end by 6 bases, with 10 bases between. From germline, CDR1 is SGHRS and CDR2 YFSETQ. The length of the CDR3 is 13 residues. Original processing methods: The authors estimated nucleated cell counts from reference gene primer amplification. Only in-frame clones appear in the TCRdb table, and some are missing; sequencing was by immunoSEQ multiplex PCR. The V and J calls and clone size come from that table; D and trimming were worked out from the DNA. The data contain around 140,000 clones, roughly 80% of them seen just once; the ten biggest clones take up more than 1.2%.

This TCR was sampled from a man between 60 and 75 years old with acute or convalescent COVID-19. V gene TRBV5-1 combines with J gene TRBJ2-2, with a possible D match to TRBD1 (6 bases). The material sequenced was peripheral blood. The CDR3 loop reads CASSEQGSGELFF. The CDR3 DNA follows: TGCGCCAGCAGCGAACAGGGCTCCGGGGAGCTGTTTTTT. The full variable domain, rest sourced from reference TRBV5-1 and TRBJ2-2, is KAGVTQTPRYLIKTRGQQVTLSCSPISGHRSVSWYQQTPGQGLQFLFEYFSETQRNKGNFPGRFSGRQFSNSRSEMNVSTLELGDSALYLCASSEQGSGELFFGEGSRLTVL.